A single sample is the source of the 9 T cell receptor beta chains below, sequenced in a study of identical twins. TCRdb reanalysed the 5' RACE reads using MiXCR and keeps one entry per CDR3 protein. Of around 960,000 distinct CDR3 sequences listed, about 12% were seen once; the top ten hold around 1.6%. These data are also associated with another study on yellow fever vaccine responses in identical twins.

The source material was PBMCs. These receptors were collected from a woman in her late teens or twenties in good health.

J is TRBJ2-2 and V is TRBV27; D not resolved. This CDR3 spans 15 amino acids. The germline V gene encodes CDR1 MNHEY and CDR2 SMNVEV (reference sequence). V shed 6 bases and J shed 0 bases, with 11 bases lying between them. The CDR3 sequence is CASRRTPSNTGELFF. CDR3 sequence (DNA): TGTGCCAGCAGACGGACGCCCTCGAACACCGGGGAGCTGTTTTTT.

This clonotype was seen only a few times. The chain employs TRBV5-1 and TRBJ2-1, with D uncertain. Germline CDR1 and CDR2: SGHRS and YFSETQ. Between the trimmed V and J ends, which lost 0 bases and 5 bases, there was a span of 24 bases. The CDR3 has 19 residues. The CDR3 loop is CASSLVASRRRPSNNEQFF. The CDR3 bases are TGCGCCAGCAGCTTGGTGGCGTCACGAAGGCGGCCGTCAAACAATGAGCAGTTCTTC.

The chain combines TRBV7-9 with TRBJ2-5; 7 bases agree with TRBD1. This CDR3 has 15 amino acids. The V and J ends lost 5 bases and 2 bases, in that order; junction bases with no gene match: 8. Germline V gene sequence: CDR1 SEHNR, CDR2 FQNEAQ (reference sequence). The CDR3 loop is CASSPPVDRQETQYF. CDR3 DNA sequence: TGTGCCAGCAGCCCCCCGGTGGACAGGCAAGAGACCCAGTACTTC.

This chain uses TRBV25-1 with TRBJ1-1; weak D call: TRBD1 (5 bases). V shed 3 bases and J shed 5 bases, with 10 bases lying between them. Germline values: CDR1 MGHDK, CDR2 SYGVNS. The CDR3 is made up of 13 amino acids. The CDR3 coding sequence is TGTGCCAGCAGTGACCCTCCAGGGACTGAAGCTTTCTTT. It encodes CASSDPPGTEAFF. The complete variable domain, with remaining parts taken from reference TRBV25-1 and TRBJ1-1, reads EADIYQTPRYLVIGTGKKITLECSQTMGHDKMYWYQQDPGMELHLIHYSYGVNSTEKGDLSSESTVSRIRTEHFPLTLESARPSHTSQYLCASSDPPGTEAFFGQGTRLTVV.

This clonotype was counted between two and nine times. The chain combines TRBV6-1 with TRBJ2-7; tentatively, D is TRBD2 (6 bases). This CDR3 region has 13 residues. In germline, CDR1 is MNHNS, CDR2 SASEGT. Deletions cut 6 bases from V and 3 bases from J, with 12 bases between. CDR3 DNA: TGTGCCAGCAGCGCGGGATCTTTCTACGAGCAGTACTTC. Translated: CASSAGSFYEQYF.

This sequence joins TRBV11-1 and TRBJ2-2, with 8 positions matching TRBD2. The V segment lost 0 bases and the J segment 4 bases; nucleotides outside the gene matches: 13. This CDR3 is built from 19 residues. The V gene's germline CDR1 is SGHAT and CDR2 FQDESV (reference sequence). CDR3 sequence: CASSLADTSGSPSTGELFF. In nucleotides, the CDR3 is TGTGCCAGCAGCTTAGCGGACACTAGCGGCAGTCCCAGCACCGGGGAGCTGTTTTTT.

V is TRBV15 and J is TRBJ1-4, with D perhaps TRBD1 (6 bases). The V end was cut by 3 bases, the J end by 6 bases, with 11 bases between. This CDR3 is built from 14 residues. CDR1 LNHNV and CDR2 YYDKDF come from the germline V gene (reference sequence). This chain's CDR3 is CATSSADSHEKLFF. The DNA for the CDR3 is TGTGCCACCAGCAGCGCGGACAGCCATGAAAAACTGTTTTTT.

This clonotype was seen repeatedly, ten times or more. The rearrangement uses TRBV5-1 and TRBJ2-1, with D unresolved. The CDR3 is 13 residues long. V dropped 4 bases and J dropped 5 bases, with 10 bases sitting between them. Looked up from germline, CDR1 is SGHRS and CDR2 is YFSETQ. CDR3 bases: TGCGCCAGCAGCCCGCCCAACGACAATGAGCAGTTCTTC. Amino acid sequence: CASSPPNDNEQFF.

There are many counts of this clonotype. The chain is built from TRBV5-1 and TRBJ2-7, with TRBD1 matching over 10 bases. The CDR3 has 16 amino acids. Germline V gene data show CDR1 as SGHRS and CDR2 as YFSETQ. The J segment lost 2 bases and the V segment lost 4 bases, leaving 9 bases of the junction unmatched. Here the CDR3 DNA reads TGCGCCAGCAGCCGAGGTACCGGGACAGGGGCCTACGAGCAGTACTTC. Its translation: CASSRGTGTGAYEQYF.